The 19 T cell receptor beta chains listed next were all sequenced from one sample in a study of cytomegalovirus exposure and HLA in healthy donors. The PCR had 60 Vbeta and 13 Jbeta primers. Using immunoSEQ multiplex PCR, the repertoire was profiled, and TCRdb retains in-frame clones only, with some absent. The sample has about 130,000 clones; 82% are singletons. Specimen: PBMCs. Receptors were obtained from a woman aged 45-65 years in good health and CMV-seropositive.

The genes are TRBV14 and TRBJ2-7; 7 nucleotides line up with TRBD2. The ends lost 0 bases at V and 7 bases at J; junction bases unmatched: 6. The CDR3 is 14 residues long. Germline values: CDR1 SGHDN, CDR2 FVKESK. The CDR3 DNA is TGTGCCAGCAGCCAAGATCTGCGGGGGTGGGAGCAGTACTTC. Its protein product is CASSQDLRGWEQYF.

The rearrangement links TRBV7-9 to TRBJ1-2, with a tentative D call TRBD1 (6 bases). The CDR3 loop spans 15 amino acids. The germline gives CDR1 SEHNR, CDR2 FQNEAQ (reference sequence). Trimming took 5 bases from V and 8 from J, leaving 21 bases between them. The CDR3: CASSLGRGGPEGYTF. Written as DNA, the CDR3 is TGTGCCAGCAGCCTAGGGCGGGGGGGGCCTGAGGGCTACACCTTC.

This clone was observed a single time. The same CDR3 can be traced to other DNA sequences in this sample. V gene TRBV7-8 combines with J gene TRBJ1-2, with D unresolved. In germline, CDR1 is SGHVS, CDR2 FQNEAQ. CDR3 length: 13 amino acids. V lost 6 bases, J lost 2 bases, and 10 bases lay in between. The chain's CDR3 is CASSLTRNYGYTF. The DNA of the CDR3 is TGTGCCAGCAGTCTCACTCGAAACTATGGCTACACCTTC. Looking up the rest from reference TRBV7-8 and TRBJ1-2 gives the full variable domain: GAGVSQSPRYKVAKRGQDVALRCDPISGHVSLFWYQQALGQGPEFLTYFQNEAQLDKSGLPSDRFFAERPEGSVSTLKIQRTQQEDSAVYLCASSLTRNYGYTFGSGTRLTVV.

The chain is built from TRBV7-3 and TRBJ2-1; 12 bases line up with TRBD2. Trimming removed 5 bases from V and 9 bases from J; junction bases left unmatched: 8. The CDR3 covers 15 residues. Germline V gene lookup returns CDR1 SGHTA and CDR2 FQGTGA. The CDR3 DNA reads as TGTGCCAGCAGCGCGACTAGCGGGGGCGCCGGTGAGCAGTTCTTC. It encodes CASSATSGGAGEQFF.

The chain is built from TRBV7-8 and TRBJ2-6, with D possibly TRBD2 on 5 matching bases. The CDR3 sequence is 19 residues long. The V gene's germline CDR1 is SGHVS and CDR2 FQNEAQ. The V and J ends lost 2 bases and 0 bases respectively, with 17 bases between them. The CDR3, as DNA: TGTGCCAGCAGCTTAATGAGGGATCGAACTGGCTCTGGGGCCAACGTCCTGACTTTC. Residues: CASSLMRDRTGSGANVLTF.

The chain combines TRBV15 with TRBJ2-3, with D perhaps TRBD2 (5 bases). The CDR3 loop spans 15 amino acids. V was clipped by 3 bases and J by 0 bases, with 10 bases between them. CDR1 is LNHNV, CDR2 YYDKDF, per germline (reference sequence). CDR3 in amino acids: CATSSRRTSTDTQYF. Written as DNA, the CDR3 is TGTGCCACCAGCAGCCGGCGGACTAGCACAGATACGCAGTATTTT.

The chain couples TRBV21-1 to TRBJ2-7; the DNA was not used to check the table's D call, TRBD1. TRBV21-1 is tagged as a pseudogene. This CDR3 is built from 17 residues. The DNA for the CDR3 is TGTGCCAGCAGCAAAGAATCCGGGACAGGGGGCTCCTACGAGCAGTACTTC. Protein product: CASSKESGTGGSYEQYF.

V gene TRBV10-3 combines with J gene TRBJ1-2; TRBD1 aligns across 7 bases. Trimming removed 10 bases from V and 0 bases from J; junction bases left unmatched: 17. CDR1 and CDR2 from the germline V gene are ENHRY and SYGVKD. This CDR3 has 17 amino acids. The CDR3 nucleotides read TGTGCCACCGGGACAGTTGCTGGGACCAAAACTAACTATGGCTACACCTTC. This codes for CATGTVAGTKTNYGYTF.

The V and J genes are TRBV28 and TRBJ2-7; D is undetermined. V was cut by 3 bases and J by 3 bases, with 6 bases left in between. This CDR3 spans 12 amino acids. From germline, CDR1 is MDHEN and CDR2 SYDVKM. The CDR3 coding sequence is TGTGCCAGCAGTTTGGCAGGCTACGAGCAGTACTTC. It encodes CASSLAGYEQYF. Variable domain in full (rest from reference TRBV28 and TRBJ2-7): DVKVTQSSRYLVKRTGEKVFLECVQDMDHENMFWYRQDPGLGLRLIYFSYDVKMKEKGDIPEGYSVSREKKERFSLILESASTNQTSMYLCASSLAGYEQYFGPGTRLTVT.

This chain connects TRBV12-5 to TRBJ1-4, with unresolved D. The germline V and J ends were trimmed by 4 bases and 6 bases, with 15 bases remaining between them. The length of the CDR3 is 15 residues. Germline assignment: CDR1 LGHNT and CDR2 FRNRAP. The chain's CDR3 is CASGSKPRRHEKLFF. The CDR3 region has the DNA TGTGCTAGTGGTTCCAAACCAAGGAGACATGAAAAACTGTTTTTT.

V and J are TRBV6-6 and TRBJ2-7; D unresolved. Germline V CDR1 and CDR2: MNHNY, SVGAGI (reference sequence). V lost 5 bases and J 5 bases, leaving 7 bases between the germline ends. This CDR3 has 11 amino acids. The CDR3 sequence: CASSRVDEQYF. The CDR3 DNA follows: TGTGCCAGCAGTCGGGTAGACGAGCAGTACTTC.

This chain joins TRBV30 and TRBJ2-3, with 13 nucleotides matching TRBD2. Trimming cost V 0 bases and J 2 bases; bases outside gene matches: 11. CDR1 is GTSNPN and CDR2 is SVGIG in the germline V gene (reference sequence). The CDR3 sequence is 19 residues long. The CDR3 spells CAWSVRWLGLAGITDTQYF. CDR3 nucleotide sequence: TGTGCCTGGAGTGTACGATGGTTGGGACTAGCGGGAATCACAGATACGCAGTATTTT.

This clone was seen only a few times. This chain connects TRBV27 to TRBJ1-1; the D gene is possibly TRBD1 (5 bases). Trimming left V 1 base short and J 7 bases short, with 13 bases between. CDR1 and CDR2 (germline): MNHEY, SMNVEV (reference sequence). This CDR3 region has 14 residues. CDR3: CASSLWGVGGEAFF. The CDR3 DNA sequence: TGTGCCAGCAGTTTATGGGGGGTTGGGGGTGAAGCTTTCTTT.

The chain is built from TRBV10-3 and TRBJ1-5, with 9 bases that match TRBD1. CDR1 is ENHRY, CDR2 SYGVKD, per germline. Trimming removed 10 bases from V and 5 bases from J; junction bases left unmatched: 9. The CDR3 is 14 amino acids. CDR3 sequence: CATLSGQGDQPQHF. CDR3 in DNA: TGTGCCACTCTATCGGGACAGGGAGATCAGCCCCAGCATTTT.

The V call is TRBV18, the J call TRBJ2-5; 8 bases match TRBD2. Trimming at V came to 5 bases and at J to 2 bases, leaving 13 bases not matched to a gene. The CDR3 covers 17 residues. Germline V gene sequence: CDR1 KGHSH, CDR2 LQKENI. The CDR3 DNA sequence: TGTGCCAGCTCAACAATGGCGGGGGGAGATATACAAGAGACCCAGTACTTC. This codes for CASSTMAGGDIQETQYF.

This chain links TRBV5-1 with TRBJ2-1; 7 positions match TRBD1. CDR3 length equals 14 residues. Germline V gene sequence: CDR1 SGHRS, CDR2 YFSETQ. Trimming at V came to 4 bases and at J to 2 bases, leaving 3 bases not matched to a gene. The CDR3 reads CASSPGTAYNEQFF. The CDR3 nucleotides are TGCGCCAGCAGCCCCGGGACAGCCTACAATGAGCAGTTCTTC.

The V gene is TRBV6-1, the J gene TRBJ1-6; D remains ambiguous. This CDR3 is built from 15 residues. Trimming shortened V by 1 base and J by 10 bases, and 14 bases separated the two germline ends. The germline V gene encodes CDR1 MNHNS and CDR2 SASEGT. As DNA, the CDR3 is TGTGCCAGCAGTGAAGAGGCGGGATGGTGGTCACCCCTCCACTTT. Protein product: CASSEEAGWWSPLHF.

The CDR3 sequence: CASSLGSSNSPLHF. In DNA form, the CDR3 reads TGTGCCAGCAGCCTAGGGAGTTCTAATTCACCCCTCCACTTT. V gene TRBV11-3 combines with J gene TRBJ1-6; D ambiguous. Deletions cut 5 bases from V and 6 bases from J, with 11 bases between. Per the germline V gene, CDR1 is SGHNT and CDR2 is YENEEA. The CDR3 totals 14 residues.

The chain joins TRBV9 to TRBJ2-1; no reliable D call. Between the trimmed V and J ends, which lost 2 bases and 5 bases, there was a span of 5 bases. Per germline, CDR1 SGDLS and CDR2 YYNGEE. The CDR3 is 12 amino acids. CDR3 DNA sequence: TGTGCCAGCAGCGTTTTAAACAATGAGCAGTTCTTC. This encodes CASSVLNNEQFF.